This T cell receptor (beta chain) was profiled in a study of OX40 agonist ivuxolimab in advanced cancers. At the level of the study: Ivuxolimab is an agonistic anti-OX40 (CD134) antibody, and patients were treated with it. A partial response was reached by three patients: one with hepatocellular carcinoma and two with cutaneous melanoma. The study's findings and limits: The 0.1-3.0 mg/kg partial responders had among the lowest clonal expansion. Relative to CD4+ cells, CD8+ T cells on average had more expanded clones.

With respect to this clone: Its antigen remains unknown.

TCRdb keeps only in-frame clones here, not all; method: immunoSEQ multiplex PCR. The sample carries 40,000 to 60,000 clones, 85% recorded once. Here the sequenced sample was CD4+ or CD8+ T cells sorted from blood, taken in a trial of the OX40 agonist ivuxolimab. The sequence was obtained from an adult with an advanced solid tumor such as melanoma, head and neck, liver or kidney cancer.

The CDR3, as DNA: TGTGCCAGCAGTTTAGGGGCCAAACCCGAAGCTTTCTTT. Its translation: CASSLGAKPEAFF. The rearrangement uses TRBV28 and TRBJ1-1, with TRBD1 as a possible D gene (5 bases). Germline-derived CDR1 and CDR2 are MDHEN and SYDVKM. Trimming took 2 bases from V and 8 from J, leaving 12 bases between them. The CDR3 length is 13 residues.